This TCR beta chain was obtained from a study of T cell responses to AZD1222 COVID-19 vaccine. Using immunoSEQ multiplex PCR, the repertoire was profiled, and TCRdb retains in-frame clones only, with some absent. The sample yields some 140,000 clones, about 92% seen once. Study-level findings and limits: Among spike-specific TCRs, nearly half reportedly target unmutated variant regions. The sample set comprised mostly white British donors with more females, and clonal diversity was possibly underestimated.

A word on this clone: Its antigen is unknown.

This clonotype was obtained from an adult in good health. Sequenced here: peripheral blood, sampled on day 0 of AZD1222 vaccination.

DNA of the CDR3: TGTGCCAGCAGTTACGACGGGGACACTGAAGCTTTCTTT. Its translation: CASSYDGDTEAFF. The V and J genes are TRBV5-8 and TRBJ1-1; no clear D. This CDR3 region has 13 residues. The V gene's germline CDR1 is SGHTS and CDR2 YDEGEE. With 5 bases removed from V and 3 bases from J, the gap between germline ends came to 11 bases.